This TCR beta chain was profiled in a study of blood T cells in healthy people across ages. With a J-beta primer mix and a sample-barcoded 5' primer, a second PCR ran roughly 7 to 11 cycles. TCRdb re-called the 5' RACE reads with MiXCR, one entry per CDR3 protein. The sample yields some 550,000 distinct CDR3 sequences, around 50% seen once. This clonotype was counted only a few times. Compared with germline, one end of the junction differs, possibly owing to a read error. The sample providers were healthy Caucasian people from Russia, aged roughly 6 to 100. The CDR3 contains 15 residues. Germline assignment: CDR1 SGHTA and CDR2 FQGNSA.

This clonotype was sampled from an elderly man in good health. The V and J genes are TRBV7-2 and TRBJ2-4, with no clear D. TRBJ2-7 matches the DNA end more closely, so the J call is doubtful. The sequenced sample consisted of blood. The CDR3, as DNA: TGTGCCAGCAGCTTAGCGATCAGTAGCTCCTGCGAGCAGTACTTC. Protein sequence: CASSLAISSSCEQYF.